This record looks at one TCR beta chain sequence and its context. The CDR3 has 16 amino acids. From germline, CDR1 is SGHNT and CDR2 YYREEE (reference sequence). V lost 0 bases, J lost 5 bases, and 14 bases lay in between. The data derive from a study of control samples from healthy donors and cancer patients. Libraries were prepared by immunoSEQ multiplex PCR; TCRdb keeps only in-frame clonotypes and omits some of them. The sample contains some 210,000 clones, about 89% of which appear only once. The sequence was obtained from a man aged 25-40 years in good health. The sample comprised blood. The rearrangement links TRBV5-4 to TRBJ2-2, with D perhaps TRBD1 or TRBD2 (6 bases each). The CDR3 DNA is TGTGCCAGCAGCTTGGATAGGGGGGCGGGAACCGGGGAGCTGTTTTTT. Translated, it gives CASSLDRGAGTGELFF.